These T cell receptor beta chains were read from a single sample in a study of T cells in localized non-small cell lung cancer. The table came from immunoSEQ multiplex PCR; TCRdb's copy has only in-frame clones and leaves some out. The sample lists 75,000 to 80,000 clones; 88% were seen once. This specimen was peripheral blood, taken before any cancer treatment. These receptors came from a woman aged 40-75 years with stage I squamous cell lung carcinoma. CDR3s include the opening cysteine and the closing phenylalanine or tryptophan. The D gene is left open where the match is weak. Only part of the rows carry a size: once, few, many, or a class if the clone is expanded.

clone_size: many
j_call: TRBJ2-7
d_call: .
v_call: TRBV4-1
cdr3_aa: CASSVQGTGHEQYF
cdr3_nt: TGCGCCAGCAGCGTCCAGGGGACGGGCCACGAGCAGTACTTC

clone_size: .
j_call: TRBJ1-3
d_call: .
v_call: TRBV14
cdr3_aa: CASSQDLVGGSGNTIYF
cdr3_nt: TGTGCCAGCAGCCAAGATCTTGTTGGGGGCTCTGGAAACACCATATATTTT

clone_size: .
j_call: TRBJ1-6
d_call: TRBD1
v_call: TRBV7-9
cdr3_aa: CASSLAGTVSSPLHF
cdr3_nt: TGTGCCAGCAGCTTGGCCGGGACAGTTAGTTCACCCCTCCACTTT

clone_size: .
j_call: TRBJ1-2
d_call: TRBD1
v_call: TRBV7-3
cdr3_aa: CASSPKQGAGGYTF
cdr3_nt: TGTGCCAGCAGCCCTAAACAGGGGGCGGGCGGCTACACCTTC

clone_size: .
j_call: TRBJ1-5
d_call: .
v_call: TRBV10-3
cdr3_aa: CAISEGETLTRPQHF
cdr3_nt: TGTGCCATCAGTGAAGGCGAGACCCTCACTCGGCCCCAGCATTTT

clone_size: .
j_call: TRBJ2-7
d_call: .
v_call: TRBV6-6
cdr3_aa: CASSFIRVAGEQYF
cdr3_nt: TGTGCCAGCAGTTTCATACGGGTAGCAGGCGAGCAGTACTTC

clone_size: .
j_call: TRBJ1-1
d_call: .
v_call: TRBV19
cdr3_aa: CASSIAPGRGTEAFF
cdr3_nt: TGTGCCAGTAGTATAGCACCAGGGAGGGGCACTGAAGCTTTCTTT

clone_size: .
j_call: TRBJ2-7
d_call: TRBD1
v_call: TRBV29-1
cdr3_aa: CSTRTGDEQYF
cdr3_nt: TGCAGCACACGGACAGGGGACGAGCAGTACTTC

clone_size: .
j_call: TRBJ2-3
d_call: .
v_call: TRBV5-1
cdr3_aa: CASSLAVGSTDTQYF
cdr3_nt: TGCGCCAGCAGCTTGGCCGTAGGCTCCACAGATACGCAGTATTTT

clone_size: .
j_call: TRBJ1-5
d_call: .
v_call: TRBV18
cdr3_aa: CASSRDSYSNQPQHF
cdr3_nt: TGTGCCAGCTCACGCGACAGTTATAGCAATCAGCCCCAGCATTTT

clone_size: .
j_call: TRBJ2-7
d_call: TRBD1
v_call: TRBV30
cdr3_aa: CAWSSKGASYEQYF
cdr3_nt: TGTGCCTGGAGTTCCAAGGGGGCTTCCTACGAGCAGTACTTC

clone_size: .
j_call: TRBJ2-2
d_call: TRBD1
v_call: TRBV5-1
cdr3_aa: CASSGGQLNTGELFF
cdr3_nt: TGCGCCAGCAGCGGGGGACAGCTGAACACCGGGGAGCTGTTTTTT

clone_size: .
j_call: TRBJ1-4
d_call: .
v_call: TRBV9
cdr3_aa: CASSSQGATNEKLFF
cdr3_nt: TGTGCCAGCAGCTCTCAGGGAGCAACTAATGAAAAACTGTTTTTT

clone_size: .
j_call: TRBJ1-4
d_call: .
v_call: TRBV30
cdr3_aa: CAWSVPVGYEKLFF
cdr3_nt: TGTGCCTGGAGTGTACCTGTCGGGTATGAAAAACTGTTTTTT

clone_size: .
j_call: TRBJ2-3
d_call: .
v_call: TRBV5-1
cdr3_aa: CASSPGGRTDTQYF
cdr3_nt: TGCGCCAGCAGCCCCGGGGGGCGCACAGATACGCAGTATTTT

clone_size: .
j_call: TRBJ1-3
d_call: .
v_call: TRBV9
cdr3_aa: CASSVDGLSGNTIYF
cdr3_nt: TGTGCCAGCAGCGTAGATGGATTAAGTGGAAACACCATATATTTT

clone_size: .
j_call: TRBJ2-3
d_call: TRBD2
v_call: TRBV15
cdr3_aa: CATSSLSGGDGDTQYF
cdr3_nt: TGTGCCACCAGCAGCCTTAGCGGGGGGGATGGAGATACGCAGTATTTT

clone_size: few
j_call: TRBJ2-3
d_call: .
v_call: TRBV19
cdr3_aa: CASSIPTGGATDTQYF
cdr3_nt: TGTGCCAGTAGTATCCCGACTGGGGGGGCCACAGATACGCAGTATTTT

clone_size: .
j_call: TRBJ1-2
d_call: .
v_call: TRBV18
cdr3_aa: CASSPGREEGYTF
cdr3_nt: TGTGCCAGCTCACCCGGCCGGGAGGAAGGCTACACCTTC

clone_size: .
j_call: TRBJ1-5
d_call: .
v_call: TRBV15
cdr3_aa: CATGGGNQPQHF
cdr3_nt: TGTGCCACCGGGGGGGGCAATCAGCCCCAGCATTTT

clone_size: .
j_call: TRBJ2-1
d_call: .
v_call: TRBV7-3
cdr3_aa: CASSLGGARTDGQFF
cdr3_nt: TGTGCCAGCAGCTTAGGCGGGGCCCGGACAGATGGGCAGTTCTTC

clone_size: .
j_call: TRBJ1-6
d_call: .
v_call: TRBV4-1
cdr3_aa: CASSQDVYSPLHF
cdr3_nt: TGCGCCAGCAGCCAAGATGTATATTCACCCCTCCACTTT

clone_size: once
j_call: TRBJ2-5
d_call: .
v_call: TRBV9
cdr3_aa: CASSAGVLKETQYF
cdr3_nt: TGTGCCAGCAGCGCGGGGGTTCTCAAAGAGACCCAGTACTTC

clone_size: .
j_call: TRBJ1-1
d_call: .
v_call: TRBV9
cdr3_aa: CASSLTGMNTEAFF
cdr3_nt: TGTGCCAGCAGCCTGACAGGAATGAACACTGAAGCTTTCTTT

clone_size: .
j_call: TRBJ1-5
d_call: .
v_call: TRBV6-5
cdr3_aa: CASSYDRTNQPQHF
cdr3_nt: TGTGCCAGCAGTTACGACAGAACTAATCAGCCCCAGCATTTT

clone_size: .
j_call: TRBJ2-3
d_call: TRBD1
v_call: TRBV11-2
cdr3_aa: CASSSRDRFADTQYF
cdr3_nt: TGTGCCAGCAGCTCCCGGGACAGGTTCGCAGATACGCAGTATTTT

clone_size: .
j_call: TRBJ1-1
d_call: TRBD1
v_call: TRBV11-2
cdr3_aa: CASSLGTGRWSTEAFF
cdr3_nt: TGTGCCAGCAGCCTCGGGACAGGGAGGTGGAGCACTGAAGCTTTCTTT

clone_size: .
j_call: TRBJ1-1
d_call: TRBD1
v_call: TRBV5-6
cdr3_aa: CASSLLAGGGEAFF
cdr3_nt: TGTGCCAGCAGCTTGCTTGCAGGGGGTGGTGAAGCTTTCTTT

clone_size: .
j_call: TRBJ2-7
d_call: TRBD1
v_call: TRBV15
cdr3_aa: CATSMGQGTYEQYF
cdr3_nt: TGTGCCACCAGCATGGGACAGGGCACCTACGAGCAGTACTTC

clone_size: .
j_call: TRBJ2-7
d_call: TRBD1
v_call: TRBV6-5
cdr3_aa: CASSEGQGSSEQYF
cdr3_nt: TGTGCCAGCAGTGAAGGACAGGGAAGTAGCGAGCAGTACTTC

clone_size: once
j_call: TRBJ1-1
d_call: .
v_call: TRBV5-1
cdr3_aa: CASSPEGQEAFF
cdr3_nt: TGCGCCAGCAGCCCAGAAGGACAGGAAGCTTTCTTT

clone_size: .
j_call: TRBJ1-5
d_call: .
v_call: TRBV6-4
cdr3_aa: CASRTGYSNQPQHF
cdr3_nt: TGTGCCAGCAGAACAGGTTATAGCAATCAGCCCCAGCATTTT

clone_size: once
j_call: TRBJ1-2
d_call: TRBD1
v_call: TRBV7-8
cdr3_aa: CASSLARAGGGYTF
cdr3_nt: TGTGCCAGCAGCTTAGCGAGGGCAGGGGGGGGCTACACCTTC

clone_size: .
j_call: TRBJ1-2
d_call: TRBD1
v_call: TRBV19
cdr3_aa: CASSTPGTGRTFGYTF
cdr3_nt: TGTGCCAGTAGTACCCCCGGGACAGGGAGGACGTTTGGCTACACCTTC

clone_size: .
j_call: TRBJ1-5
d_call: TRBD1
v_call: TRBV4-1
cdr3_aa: CASSQWGQGNQPQHF
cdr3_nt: TGCGCCAGCAGCCAGTGGGGACAGGGCAATCAGCCCCAGCATTTT

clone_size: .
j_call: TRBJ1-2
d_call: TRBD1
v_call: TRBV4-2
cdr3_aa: CASSQSQGENIYGYTF
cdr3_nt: TGTGCCAGCAGCCAATCACAGGGGGAAAATATCTATGGCTACACCTTC

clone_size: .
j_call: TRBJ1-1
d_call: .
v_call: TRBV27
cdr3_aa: CASSEGRGARAFF
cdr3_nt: TGTGCCAGCAGCGAGGGGCGGGGCGCGCGGGCTTTCTTT

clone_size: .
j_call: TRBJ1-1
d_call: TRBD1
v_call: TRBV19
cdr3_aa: CASSKDRGFRANTEAFF
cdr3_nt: TGTGCCAGTAGTAAGGACAGGGGGTTCCGGGCGAACACTGAAGCTTTCTTT

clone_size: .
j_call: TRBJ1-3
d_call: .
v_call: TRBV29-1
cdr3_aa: CSVVGWTGNTIYF
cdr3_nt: TGCAGCGTTGTAGGGTGGACTGGAAACACCATATATTTT

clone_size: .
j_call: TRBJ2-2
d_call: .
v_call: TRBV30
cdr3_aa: CAWLWDTGELFF
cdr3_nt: TGTGCCTGGTTGTGGGACACCGGGGAGCTGTTTTTT

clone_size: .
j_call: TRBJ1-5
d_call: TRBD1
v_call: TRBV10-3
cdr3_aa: CAISERTGGNQPQHF
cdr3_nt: TGTGCCATCAGTGAACGGACAGGGGGCAATCAGCCCCAGCATTTT

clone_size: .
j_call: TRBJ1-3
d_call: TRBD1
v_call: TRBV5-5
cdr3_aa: CASSLPQGSSGNTIYF
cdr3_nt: TGTGCCAGCAGCCTACCACAGGGGTCCTCTGGAAACACCATATATTTT

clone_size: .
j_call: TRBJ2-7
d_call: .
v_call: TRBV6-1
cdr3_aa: CASNSWVPYEQYF
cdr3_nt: TGTGCCAGCAATTCCTGGGTCCCCTACGAGCAGTACTTC

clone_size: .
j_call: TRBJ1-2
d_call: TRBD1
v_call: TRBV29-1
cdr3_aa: CSVDGTGGGYGYTF
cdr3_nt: TGCAGCGTTGATGGCACAGGGGGAGGCTATGGCTACACCTTC

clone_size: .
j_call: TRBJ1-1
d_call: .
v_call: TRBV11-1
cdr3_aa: CASSFPRGFNTEAFF
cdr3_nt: TGTGCCAGCAGCTTCCCCCGGGGTTTTAACACTGAAGCTTTCTTT

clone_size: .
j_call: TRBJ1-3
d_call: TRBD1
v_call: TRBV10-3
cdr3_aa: CAITQGQGNTIYF
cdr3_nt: TGTGCCATCACTCAGGGACAGGGAAACACCATATATTTT

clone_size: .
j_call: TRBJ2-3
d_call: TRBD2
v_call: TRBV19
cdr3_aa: CASSIRRERGPRDTQYF
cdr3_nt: TGTGCCAGTAGTATCCGCCGGGAGCGGGGGCCTCGGGATACGCAGTATTTT

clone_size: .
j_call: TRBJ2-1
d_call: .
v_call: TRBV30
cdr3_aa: CAWTLGRSSYNEQFF
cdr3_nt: TGTGCCTGGACCCTGGGCCGTTCTAGCTACAATGAGCAGTTCTTC